This T cell receptor beta chain was identified in a study of blood T cell repertoires in COVID-19. Looking at the study overall: Sample material is recorded as cDNA or gDNA derived from T cells, B-cell-depleted T cells, or PBMCs.

The germline gives CDR1 SQVTM, CDR2 ANQGSEA. J was trimmed by 4 bases and V by 6 bases; bases with no gene match: 5. The CDR3 extends over 13 amino acids. Measured with immunoSEQ multiplex PCR; TCRdb has only the in-frame clones, and not every one. This sample has roughly 90,000 clones, with 80% found just once. V gene TRBV29-1 combines with J gene TRBJ2-7, with 11 bases aligning to TRBD1. Sequenced input: peripheral blood. The origin of this receptor is a woman in her sixties or seventies with acute or convalescent COVID-19. CDR3 protein: CSVLWDRGYEQYF. Here the CDR3 DNA reads TGCAGCGTGTTGTGGGACAGGGGGTACGAGCAGTACTTC.